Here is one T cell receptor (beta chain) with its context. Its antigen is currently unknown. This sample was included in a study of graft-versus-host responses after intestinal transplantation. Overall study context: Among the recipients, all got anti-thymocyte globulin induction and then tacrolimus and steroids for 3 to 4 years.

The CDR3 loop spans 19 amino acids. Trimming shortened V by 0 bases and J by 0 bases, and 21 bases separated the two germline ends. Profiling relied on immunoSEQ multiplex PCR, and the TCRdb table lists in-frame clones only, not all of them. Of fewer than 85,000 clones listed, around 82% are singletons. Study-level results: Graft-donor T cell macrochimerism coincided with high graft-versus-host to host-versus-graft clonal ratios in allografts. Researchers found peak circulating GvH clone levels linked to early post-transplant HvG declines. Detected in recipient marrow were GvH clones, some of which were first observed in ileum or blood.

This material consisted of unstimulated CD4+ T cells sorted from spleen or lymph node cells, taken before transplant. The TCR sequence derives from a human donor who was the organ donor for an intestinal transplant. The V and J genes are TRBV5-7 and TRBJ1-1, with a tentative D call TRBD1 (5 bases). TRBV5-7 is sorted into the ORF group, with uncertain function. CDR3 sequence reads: CASSLDESVDSRMNTEAFF. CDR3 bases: TGTGCCAGCAGCTTGGATGAGTCCGTCGACAGCAGGATGAACACTGAAGCTTTCTTT.